These 16 T cell receptor beta chains were sequenced from one sample in a study of CD8 T cells in ankylosing spondylitis. Points from the study as a whole: Characteristic, it appeared, of ankylosing spondylitis blood was a TCR beta motif of 7 or 8 highly homologous variants.

TCRdb ran MiXCR on the 5' RACE reads and lists one entry per CDR3 protein. The table has some 200,000 distinct CDR3 sequences, 5.5% to 7.5% seen once; the top ten hold over 12%. Antigens for these TCRs are unknown. Sequenced input: blood, either unsorted or a sorted T cell fraction (not recorded which). These TCRs come from a male donor with ankylosing spondylitis.

This clonotype was observed at least ten times. The V gene is TRBV5-5, the J gene TRBJ2-7; perhaps TRBD2 as D (6 bases). Germline V gene sequence: CDR1 SGHKS, CDR2 YYEKEE (reference sequence). V was cut by 4 bases and J by 12 bases, with 23 bases left in between. The CDR3 has 14 residues. CDR3: CASSAGTARREGYF. CDR3 coding DNA: TGTGCCAGCAGCGCCGGGACGGCCCGGAGGGAAGGGTACTTC.

This clonotype was observed at least ten times. The chain has TRBV24-1 and TRBJ1-1, with a possible D match to TRBD1 (5 bases). Trimming took 7 bases from V and 3 from J, leaving 14 bases between them. The CDR3 sequence is 14 residues long. The V gene's germline CDR1 is KGHDR and CDR2 SFDVKD. CDR3 coding DNA: TGTGCCACCAGGGACTCCGGGGCGCACACTGAAGCTTTCTTT. This translates into CATRDSGAHTEAFF.

Many counts were recorded for this clonotype. The chain employs TRBV12-3 or TRBV12-4 and TRBJ2-2; D call uncertain. The CDR3 totals 13 residues. Trimming shortened V by 3 bases and J by 6 bases, and 8 bases separated the two germline ends. The CDR3 sequence is CASSFVVAGELFF. In DNA, the CDR3 is TGTGCCAGCAGTTTTGTAGTCGCCGGGGAGCTGTTTTTT.

V gene TRBV18 combines with J gene TRBJ2-3; 7 bases map to TRBD2. V was pared by 5 bases and J by 4 bases, with 6 bases of the junction left unmatched. The CDR3 contains 14 residues. CDR1 is KGHSH and CDR2 is LQKENI in the germline V gene. The CDR3, as DNA: TGTGCCAGCTCAGCGGGAGCAGTCCCAGATACGCAGTATTTT. This codes for CASSAGAVPDTQYF.

This clonotype was counted at least ten times. V is TRBV28 and J is TRBJ2-4; D call uncertain. Looked up from germline, CDR1 is MDHEN and CDR2 is SYDVKM. Trimming removed 5 bases at V and 8 bases at J, with 16 bases between. This CDR3 is built from 14 residues. CDR3 loop: CASSPVRPGHIQYF. The CDR3 DNA reads as TGTGCCAGCAGTCCCGTGAGGCCTGGGCACATTCAGTACTTC.

V is TRBV6-1 and J is TRBJ1-6, with D possibly being TRBD1 (5 bases). This CDR3 has 15 amino acids. The V and J ends lost 5 bases and 7 bases respectively, with 15 bases between them. Germline lookup yields CDR1 MNHNS and CDR2 SASEGT. CDR3 loop: CASSKIGTGNSPLHF. The CDR3 DNA reads TGTGCCAGCAGTAAGATCGGGACTGGGAATTCACCCCTCCACTTT.

The table lists this clonotype with many counts. The chain joins TRBV29-1 to TRBJ1-1; D may be TRBD1 (5 bases). The V gene lost 3 bases and the J gene lost 0 bases, with 8 bases spanning the gap. Germline V lookup: CDR1 SQVTM, CDR2 ANQGSEA. The CDR3 has 13 residues. The CDR3 spells CSVDGTVNTEAFF. DNA of the CDR3: TGCAGCGTTGACGGGACGGTGAACACTGAAGCTTTCTTT.

This clonotype was observed at least ten times. The chain has TRBV20-1 and TRBJ2-7; possibly TRBD2 for D (6 bases). The V gene's germline CDR1 is DFQATT and CDR2 SNEGSKA (reference sequence). The V gene lost 0 bases and the J gene lost 7 bases, with 19 bases spanning the gap. This CDR3 is 15 amino acids long. CDR3 residues: CSARESGTWTWEQYF. Written as DNA, the CDR3 is TGCAGTGCTAGAGAATCCGGGACTTGGACGTGGGAGCAGTACTTC.

This clonotype was counted at least ten times. V is TRBV2 and J is TRBJ2-7; D uncertain. Trimming took off 3 bases at V and 4 bases at J, with 13 bases between the two ends. Germline CDR1 SNHLY, CDR2 FYNNEI. The length of the CDR3 is 14 residues. CDR3 region: CASSDVGQPYEQYF. Written as DNA, the CDR3 is TGTGCCAGCAGTGATGTCGGCCAGCCTTACGAGCAGTACTTC.

The rearrangement uses TRBV10-1 and TRBJ2-7; 8 bases fit TRBD2. V lost 3 bases to trimming and J lost 6 bases; unmatched junction nucleotides: 10. The CDR3 covers 15 residues. Germline V gene lookup returns CDR1 WNHNN and CDR2 SYGVQD (reference sequence). DNA of the CDR3: TGCGCCAGCAGTGACACACCGGGACTAGGGCGCGAGCAGTACTTC. Protein sequence: CASSDTPGLGREQYF.

In its sample, this clonotype was seen many times. V and J are TRBV10-3 and TRBJ2-7; 7 nucleotides agree with TRBD1. V trimming: 10 bases; J trimming: 3 bases; junction bases outside the gene matches: 12. Germline V gives CDR1 ENHRY, CDR2 SYGVKD. CDR3 size: 14 residues. The CDR3, as DNA: TGTGCCACCCAAGACAGGGACCGCCTCTACGAGCAGTACTTC. It codes for CATQDRDRLYEQYF.

Only a few counts were recorded for this clonotype. The V call is TRBV12-3 or TRBV12-4, the J call TRBJ2-1; 7 nucleotides match TRBD2. V was pared by 3 bases and J by 10 bases, with 15 bases of the junction left unmatched. The CDR3 has 16 amino acids. Here the CDR3 DNA reads TGTGCCAGCAGTTTCCTTGGGCTAGCGGTACCTGGGGAGCAGTTCTTC. Its protein product is CASSFLGLAVPGEQFF.

This clonotype was counted between two and nine times. The chain carries TRBV5-1 and TRBJ2-7, with D possibly being TRBD2 (6 bases). The CDR3 extends over 16 amino acids. Germline lookup yields CDR1 SGHRS and CDR2 YFSETQ. Deletions cut 4 bases from V and 0 bases from J, with 17 bases between. The CDR3 region is CASSPRGTQSSYEQYF. CDR3 DNA sequence: TGCGCCAGCAGCCCTCGCGGGACTCAATCCTCCTACGAGCAGTACTTC.

In this sample, this clonotype turned up many times. The rearrangement uses TRBV10-3 and TRBJ2-1, with a tentative D call TRBD1 (5 bases). This CDR3 region has 14 residues. Between the trimmed V and J ends, which lost 2 bases and 4 bases, there was a span of 9 bases. Germline CDR1 reads ENHRY; CDR2 reads SYGVKD. The CDR3 DNA follows: TGTGCCATCAGTGAGACAGGACGGTACAATGAGCAGTTCTTC. It yields the protein CAISETGRYNEQFF.

This clonotype was detected a few times. The rearrangement joins TRBV12-3 or TRBV12-4 to TRBJ2-5; TRBD1 matches at 7 bases. Trimming at V came to 9 bases and at J to 4 bases, leaving 17 bases not matched to a gene. This CDR3 has 16 amino acids. In DNA form, the CDR3 reads TGTGCCAGTGAGCCGGGGACAGAGAAAGGTGGAGAGACCCAGTACTTC. Its translation: CASEPGTEKGGETQYF.

V usage is TRBV6-1 and J usage is TRBJ2-1; D gene uncertain. The V end was cut by 2 bases, the J end by 0 bases, with 17 bases between. The CDR3 consists of 18 residues. Germline loops: CDR1 MNHNS, CDR2 SASEGT. Here the CDR3 reads CASSESSLTRGSYNEQFF. The CDR3 DNA is TGTGCCAGCAGTGAATCTTCCTTGACCCGCGGCTCCTACAATGAGCAGTTCTTC.